This entry features one T cell receptor (beta chain) sequence. Its target is unknown. The entry originates in a study of OX40 agonist ivuxolimab in advanced cancers. Losses at the gene ends were 5 bases for V and 4 bases for J; bases not matched to a gene: 8. This CDR3 is built from 16 residues. In germline, CDR1 is SEHNR, CDR2 FQNEAQ (reference sequence). Profiling relied on immunoSEQ multiplex PCR, and the TCRdb table lists in-frame clones only, not all of them. In the table there are tens of thousands of clones, approximately 82% of which are singletons. Study-level findings and limits: Low clonal expansion, among the lowest seen, marked partial responders at 0.1-3.0 mg/kg.

The chain employs TRBV7-9 and TRBJ1-6, with 7 nucleotides matching TRBD1. The starting material was CD4+ or CD8+ T cells sorted from blood, obtained in a trial of the OX40 agonist ivuxolimab. The receptor was isolated from an adult with an advanced solid tumor such as melanoma, head and neck, liver or kidney cancer. The CDR3, as DNA: TGTGCCAGCAGCATCCCGACAGGGCGGTATAATTCACCCCTCCACTTT. Translated: CASSIPTGRYNSPLHF.